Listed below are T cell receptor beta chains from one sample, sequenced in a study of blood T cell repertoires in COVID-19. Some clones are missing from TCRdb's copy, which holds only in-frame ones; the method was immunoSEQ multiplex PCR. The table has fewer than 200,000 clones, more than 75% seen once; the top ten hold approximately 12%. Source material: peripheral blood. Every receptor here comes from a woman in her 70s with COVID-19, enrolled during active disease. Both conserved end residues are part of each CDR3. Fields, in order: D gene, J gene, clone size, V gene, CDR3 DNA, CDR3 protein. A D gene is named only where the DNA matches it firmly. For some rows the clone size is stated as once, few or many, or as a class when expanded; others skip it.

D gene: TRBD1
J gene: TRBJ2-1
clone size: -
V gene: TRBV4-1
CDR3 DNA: TGCGCCAGCAGCCTAAAACCCGGGACAGGGTTCAGTGAGCAGTTCTTC
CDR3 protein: CASSLKPGTGFSEQFF

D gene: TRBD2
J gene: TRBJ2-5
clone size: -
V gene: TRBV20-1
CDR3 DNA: TGCAGTGCCAGTGACCCCGGGACTAGCAAAGAGACCCAGTACTTC
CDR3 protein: CSASDPGTSKETQYF

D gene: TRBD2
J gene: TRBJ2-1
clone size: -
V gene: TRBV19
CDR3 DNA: TGTGCCAGTAGGGCACTAGCGGAAGAATACAATGAGCAGTTCTTC
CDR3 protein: CASRALAEEYNEQFF

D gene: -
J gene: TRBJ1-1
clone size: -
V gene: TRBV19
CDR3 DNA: TGTGCCAGTAGCACCCCAAGGTCCGCGGGCACTGAAGCTTTCTTT
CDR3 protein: CASSTPRSAGTEAFF

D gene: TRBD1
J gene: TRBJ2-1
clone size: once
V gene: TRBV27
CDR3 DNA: TGTGCCAGCAGTTCCGACAGGGCCCCATACAATGAGCAGTTCTTC
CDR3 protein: CASSSDRAPYNEQFF

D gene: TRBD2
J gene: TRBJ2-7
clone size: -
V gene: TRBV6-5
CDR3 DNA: TGTGCCAGCCTACCCTTGACTAGCGGAGGATACGAGCAGTACTTC
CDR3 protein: CASLPLTSGGYEQYF

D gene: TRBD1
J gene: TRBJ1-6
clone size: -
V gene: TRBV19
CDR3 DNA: TGTGCCAGTACCGGACAGGGGTTTAATTCACCCCTCCACTTT
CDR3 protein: CASTGQGFNSPLHF

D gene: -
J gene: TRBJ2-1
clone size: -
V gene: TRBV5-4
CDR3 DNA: TGTGCCAGCAGCTTAGGAGACCTACGACGGGATGAGCAGTTCTTC
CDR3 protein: CASSLGDLRRDEQFF

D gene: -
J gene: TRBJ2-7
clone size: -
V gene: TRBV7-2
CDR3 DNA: TGTGCCAGCAGCGCCTCCCCAGGCGAGCAGTACTTC
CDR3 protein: CASSASPGEQYF

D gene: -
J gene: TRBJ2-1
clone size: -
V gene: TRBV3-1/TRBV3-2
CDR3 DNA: TGTGCCAGCAGCTCCCTCCCCAATGAGCAGTTCTTC
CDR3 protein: CASSSLPNEQFF

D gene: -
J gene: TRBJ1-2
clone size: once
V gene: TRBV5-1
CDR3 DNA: TGCGCCAGCAGCTTGGGACAGTTCACTAACTATGGCTACACCTTC
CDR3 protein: CASSLGQFTNYGYTF

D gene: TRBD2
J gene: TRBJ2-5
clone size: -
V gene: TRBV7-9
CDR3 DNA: TGTGCCAGCAGCCTCGGGCTAGCGGGCCGCGGGACCCAGTACTTC
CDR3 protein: CASSLGLAGRGTQYF

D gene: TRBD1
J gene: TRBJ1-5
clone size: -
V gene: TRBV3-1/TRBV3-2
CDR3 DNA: TGTGCCAGCAGCCAGGGACAGGGGACGGGTCAGCCCCAGCATTTT
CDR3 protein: CASSQGQGTGQPQHF

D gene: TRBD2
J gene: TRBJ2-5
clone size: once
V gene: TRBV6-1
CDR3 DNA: TGTGCCAGCAGTGAATACCCGACTAGCGGGAGTCCCGAGACCCAGTACTTC
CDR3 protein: CASSEYPTSGSPETQYF

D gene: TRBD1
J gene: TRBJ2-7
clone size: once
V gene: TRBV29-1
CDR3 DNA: TGCAGCGTGGAGACCCCGGGACAGGGGATTTACGAGCAGTACTTC
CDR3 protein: CSVETPGQGIYEQYF

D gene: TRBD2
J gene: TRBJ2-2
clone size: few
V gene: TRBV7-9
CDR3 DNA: TGTGCCATCCCGACCGGGGGGCTAGCGGGAGAAACGAGCACCGGGGAGCTGTTTTTT
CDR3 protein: CAIPTGGLAGETSTGELFF

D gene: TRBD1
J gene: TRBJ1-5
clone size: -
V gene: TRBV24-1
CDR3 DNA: TGTGCCACCAGTTCTACAGGGGGCTCCTTACCCCAGCATTTT
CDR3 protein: CATSSTGGSLPQHF

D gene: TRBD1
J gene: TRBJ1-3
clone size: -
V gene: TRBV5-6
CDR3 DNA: TGTGCCAGCAGCTTACCGGGACAGGGTTCTGGAAACACCATATATTTT
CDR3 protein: CASSLPGQGSGNTIYF

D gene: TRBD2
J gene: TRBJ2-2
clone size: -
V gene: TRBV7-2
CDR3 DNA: TGTGCCAGCAGCTTAGTTCCTAGCGGGAGAACCGGGGAGCTGTTTTTT
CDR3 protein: CASSLVPSGRTGELFF

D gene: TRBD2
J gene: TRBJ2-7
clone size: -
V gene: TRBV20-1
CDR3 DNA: TGCAGTGCTAGTATGGCGGGAGGGGCCTACGAGCAGTACTTC
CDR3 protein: CSASMAGGAYEQYF

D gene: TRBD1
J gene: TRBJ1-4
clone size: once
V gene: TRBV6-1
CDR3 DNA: TGTGCCAGCAGTGAAGTGAACAGGGGGAATGAAAAACTGTTTTTT
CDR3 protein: CASSEVNRGNEKLFF

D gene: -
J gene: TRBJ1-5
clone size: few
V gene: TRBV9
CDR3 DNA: TGTGCCAGCAGCGTAGAAGGGGTAGGGCAGCCCCAGCATTTT
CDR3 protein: CASSVEGVGQPQHF

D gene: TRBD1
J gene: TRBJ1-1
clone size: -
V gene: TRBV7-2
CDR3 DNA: TGTGCCAGCAGCTTACACAGGGGGACGGGCACTGAAGCTTTCTTT
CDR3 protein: CASSLHRGTGTEAFF

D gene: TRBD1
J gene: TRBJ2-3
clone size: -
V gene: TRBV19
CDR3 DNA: TGTGCCAGTAGTGCTAGCCCGGGACAGGGGGTTCCTACGAGCACAGATACGCAGTATTTT
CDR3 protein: CASSASPGQGVPTSTDTQYF

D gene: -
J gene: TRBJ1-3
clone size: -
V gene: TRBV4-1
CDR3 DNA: TGCGCCAGCAGCCAAGGGCCTTATTCGTCTGGAAACACCATATATTTT
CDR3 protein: CASSQGPYSSGNTIYF

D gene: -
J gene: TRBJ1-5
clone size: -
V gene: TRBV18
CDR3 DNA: TGTGCCAGCTCACCACCTCCCGGGGGGAGCAATCAGCCCCAGCATTTT
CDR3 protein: CASSPPPGGSNQPQHF

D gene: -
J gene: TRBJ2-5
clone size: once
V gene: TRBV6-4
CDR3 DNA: TGTGCCAGCAGTCAACAGGGTTCAGAGACCCAGTACTTC
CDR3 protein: CASSQQGSETQYF

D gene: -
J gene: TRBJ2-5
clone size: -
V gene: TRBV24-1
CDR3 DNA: TGTGCCACCAGAGACGGGACACAACAAGAGACCCAGTACTTC
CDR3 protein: CATRDGTQQETQYF

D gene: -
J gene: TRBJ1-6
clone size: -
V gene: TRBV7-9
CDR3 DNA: TGTGCCAGCAGCGAAACGCTAGGGGGGGACCCCTATAATTCACCCCTCCACTTT
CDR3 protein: CASSETLGGDPYNSPLHF

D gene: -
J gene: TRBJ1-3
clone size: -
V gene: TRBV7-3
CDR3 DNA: TGTGCCAGCAGCTCTGGTGGGGCCGGACCGGGCTCTGGAAACACCATATATTTT
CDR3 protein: CASSSGGAGPGSGNTIYF

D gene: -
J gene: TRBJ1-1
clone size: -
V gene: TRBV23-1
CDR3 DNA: TGCGCCAGCAGCAACCTACGGCAGGGAAGACTTCTTAGGGCTTTCTTT
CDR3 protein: CASSNLRQGRLLRAFF

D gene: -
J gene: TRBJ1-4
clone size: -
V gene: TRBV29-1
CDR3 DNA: TGCAGCGTCGGCGGGGGAAATCCCAATGAAAAACTGTTTTTT
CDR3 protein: CSVGGGNPNEKLFF

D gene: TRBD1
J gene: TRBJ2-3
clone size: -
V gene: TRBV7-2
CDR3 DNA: TGTGCCAGCAGCGGCACCGGGACAGGGGTAGATACGCAGTATTTT
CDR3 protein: CASSGTGTGVDTQYF

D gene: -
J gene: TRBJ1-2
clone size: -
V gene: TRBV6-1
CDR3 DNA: TGTGCCAGCAGTGATGGTCCCCGCACAACCTATGGCTACACCTTC
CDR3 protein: CASSDGPRTTYGYTF

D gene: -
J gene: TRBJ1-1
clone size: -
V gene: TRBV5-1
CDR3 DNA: TGCGCCAGCAGTTTAAGACAGAACACTGAAGCTTTCTTT
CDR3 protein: CASSLRQNTEAFF

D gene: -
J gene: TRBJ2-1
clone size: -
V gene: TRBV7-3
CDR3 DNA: TGTGCCAGCAGCTTACAGGGAAATCGCCACAATGAGCAGTTCTTC
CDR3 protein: CASSLQGNRHNEQFF

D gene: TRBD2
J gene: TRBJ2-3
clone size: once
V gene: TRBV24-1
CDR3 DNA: TGTGCCACCAGTGACGCAGGACTAGCGGGAGTTCGAGATACGCAGTATTTT
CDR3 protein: CATSDAGLAGVRDTQYF

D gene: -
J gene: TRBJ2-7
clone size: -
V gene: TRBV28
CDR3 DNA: TGTGCCAGCAGTTTATTCGGGGGGCCCTCCTACGAGCAGTACTTC
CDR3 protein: CASSLFGGPSYEQYF

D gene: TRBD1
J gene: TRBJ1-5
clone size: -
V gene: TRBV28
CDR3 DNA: TGTGCCAGCAGTCCCGCTGGGGGACAGGGAGGACAGCCCCAGCATTTT
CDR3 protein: CASSPAGGQGGQPQHF

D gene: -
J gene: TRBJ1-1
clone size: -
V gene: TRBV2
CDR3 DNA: TGTGCCAGCAGTGAATTAAGCGGGACTGAAGCTTTCTTT
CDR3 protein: CASSELSGTEAFF

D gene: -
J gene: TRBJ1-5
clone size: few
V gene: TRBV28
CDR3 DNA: TGTGCCAGCATACCGACTCGGGGAAATCAGCCCCAGCATTTT
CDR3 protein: CASIPTRGNQPQHF

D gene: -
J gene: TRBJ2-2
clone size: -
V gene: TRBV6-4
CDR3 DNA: TGTGCCAGCAGTGACTCAGTAGCTCGGAACACCGGGGAGCTGTTTTTT
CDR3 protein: CASSDSVARNTGELFF

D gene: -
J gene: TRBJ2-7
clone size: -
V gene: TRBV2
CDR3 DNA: TGTGCCAGCAGTACCACGTCCAGGCACGAGCAGTACTTC
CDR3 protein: CASSTTSRHEQYF

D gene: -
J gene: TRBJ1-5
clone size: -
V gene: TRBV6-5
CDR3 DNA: TGTGCCAGCACTACAGGGTCTCAGCCCCAGCATTTT
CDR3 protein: CASTTGSQPQHF

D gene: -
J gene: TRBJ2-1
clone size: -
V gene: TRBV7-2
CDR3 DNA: TGTGCCAGCAGACAATACAATGAGCAGTTCTTC
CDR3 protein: CASRQYNEQFF

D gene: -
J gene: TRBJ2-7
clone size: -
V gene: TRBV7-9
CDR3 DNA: TGTGCCAGCAGCTTAACCAACAGCTACGAGCAGTACTTC
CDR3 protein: CASSLTNSYEQYF

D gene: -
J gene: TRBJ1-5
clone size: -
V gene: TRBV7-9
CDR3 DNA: TGTGCCAGCTCCCGGACTGCGCCGAATCAGCCCCAGCATTTT
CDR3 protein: CASSRTAPNQPQHF

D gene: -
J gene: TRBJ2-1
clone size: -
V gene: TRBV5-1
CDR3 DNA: TGCGCCAGCAGCTTGGTTCGCGCGAATCCGTACAATGAGCAGTTCTTC
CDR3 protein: CASSLVRANPYNEQFF

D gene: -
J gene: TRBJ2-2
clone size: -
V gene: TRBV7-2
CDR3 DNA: TGTGCCAGCAGCTACAAACGGGAGCTGTTTTTT
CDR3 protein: CASSYKRELFF

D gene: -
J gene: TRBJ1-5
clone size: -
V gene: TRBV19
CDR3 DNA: TGTGCCAGTACCCAGCCGACAGGTCCCGGTCAGCCCCAGCATTTT
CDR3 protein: CASTQPTGPGQPQHF